This entry concerns a single T cell receptor beta chain. The antigen remains unidentified. The data originate from a study of chemoradiotherapy in HPV16-positive cancers. Measured with immunoSEQ multiplex PCR; TCRdb has only the in-frame clones, and not every one. The sample has about 14,000 clones; over 85% are singletons. Overall study results and limits: HPV-responsive T-cell expansion during chemoradiotherapy was linked to improved recurrence-free survival in HPV16-positive patients. During treatment, candidate HPV-specific clones and E7-related motifs expanded in tumor.

Germline loops: CDR1 SGHAT, CDR2 FQNNGV. The CDR3 runs 17 residues. V was trimmed by 0 bases and J by 2 bases, leaving 15 bases between them. This sequence was found in a human donor with HPV-associated anogenital cancer. The chain couples TRBV11-2 to TRBJ2-3; TRBD2 is a possible D gene (6 bases). The material was tumor tissue, obtained from a patient who underwent chemoradiotherapy. For the CDR3, the DNA is TGTGCCAGCAGCTTAGAGATGATGGGGAGGCACACAGATACGCAGTATTTT. Translated, it gives CASSLEMMGRHTDTQYF. The full variable domain, in which reference TRBV11-2 and TRBJ2-3 provide the parts outside the CDR3, is EAGVAQSPRYKIIEKRQSVAFWCNPISGHATLYWYQQILGQGPKLLIQFQNNGVVDDSQLPKDRFSAERLKGVDSTLKIQPAKLEDSAVYLCASSLEMMGRHTDTQYFGPGTRLTVL.